This T cell receptor (beta chain) comes out of a study of T cells in localized non-small cell lung cancer. This CDR3 comprises 14 residues. The ends lost 6 bases at V and 4 bases at J; junction bases unmatched: 6. The V gene's germline CDR1 is SQVTM and CDR2 ANQGSEA. Whole-study findings and limits: A single tumor region was sequenced, leaving heterogeneity possible. For the top 100 tumor clones, a median about 57 also appeared in adjacent lung.

Details on this clone: Its antigen is currently unknown.

The data were produced by immunoSEQ multiplex PCR, yet TCRdb's version contains in-frame clones alone and is incomplete. The sample lists around 28,000 clones; about 87% were seen once. This material consisted of peripheral blood, taken before any cancer treatment. The clonotype comes from a woman aged 18-49 years with stage I lung adenocarcinoma. The chain joins TRBV29-1 to TRBJ2-6; 7 nucleotides match TRBD1. DNA for the CDR3: TGCAGCGTGACAGGGTTAGCAGGGGCCAACGTCCTGACTTTC. Amino acid sequence: CSVTGLAGANVLTF. Complete variable domain (other parts from reference TRBV29-1 and TRBJ2-6): SAVISQKPSRDICQRGTSLTIQCQVDSQVTMMFWYRQQPGQSLTLIATANQGSEATYESGFVIDKFPISRPNLTFSTLTVSNMSPEDSSIYLCSVTGLAGANVLTFGAGSRLTVL.